Listed below are T cell receptor beta chains from one sample, sequenced in a study of T cells in Graves' hyperthyroidism and ophthalmopathy. TCRdb reprocessed the multiplex PCR reads via MiXCR and lists one record per CDR3 protein. This table has hundreds of thousands of distinct CDR3 sequences, 12% to 15% appearing once. Specimen: blood. These receptors were collected from a woman aged 18-29 years with Graves' hyperthyroidism. Each CDR3 is given with its conserved first and last residue. D genes are given only for firm matches. Size is stated for part of the rows, as once, few or many counts, or as a class when the clone is expanded.

J gene	CDR3 length	D gene	V gene	clone size	CDR3 DNA	CDR3 protein
TRBJ1-3	16	TRBD1	TRBV11-3	NA	TGTGCCAGCAGCCGAGGACAGGGGGGCTCTGGAAACACCATATATTTT	CASSRGQGGSGNTIYF
TRBJ2-7	14	NA	TRBV7-2	NA	TGTGCCAGCAGCTTAGGGCTAGGCCCCTACGAGCAGTACTTC	CASSLGLGPYEQYF
TRBJ2-7	14	TRBD1	TRBV20-1	many	TGCAGTGCACACCGGACAGGGGGGTCGTTCGAGCAGTACTTC	CSAHRTGGSFEQYF
TRBJ2-5	14	TRBD2	TRBV20-1	many	TGCAGTGCTAGACTCCCTAGCGGGAGAAAGACCCAGTACTTC	CSARLPSGRKTQYF
TRBJ1-1	13	NA	TRBV7-8	few	NA	CASSFGGGTEASF
TRBJ2-1	15	TRBD2	TRBV20-1	few	TGCAGTGCTAGAGAGGCGGGAGGGTCCTACAATGAGCAGTTCTTC	CSAREAGGSYNEQFF
TRBJ2-1	15	TRBD2	TRBV4-3	few	TGCGCCAGCAGCCAAGGGATCGGGACTAGCGGTGCAGGGTTCTTC	CASSQGIGTSGAGFF
TRBJ2-7	14	TRBD2	TRBV5-1	many	TGCGCCAGCAGCTGGTCTCTAGCGGGAGTTGAGCAGTACTTC	CASSWSLAGVEQYF
TRBJ2-5	13	NA	TRBV11-1	many	TGTGCCAGCAGCCCTATCAGACAAGAGACCCAGTACTTC	CASSPIRQETQYF
TRBJ2-7	18	NA	TRBV6-1	many	TGTGCCAGCGCTTCAACCTCGACAGGCCCCACAATGTCCAACGAGCAGTACTTC	CASASTSTGPTMSNEQYF
TRBJ1-6	16	NA	TRBV7-2	NA	TGTGCCAGCAGCTTGGGGGTCACAGTTGTCATTTCACCCCTCCACTTT	CASSLGVTVVISPLHF
TRBJ2-3	14	NA	TRBV7-9	NA	TGTGCCAGCAGCTTGGACAGTACTACAGATACGCAGTATTTT	CASSLDSTTDTQYF
TRBJ2-2	18	TRBD2	TRBV18	many	TGTGCCAGCTCACCGGGACTAGCGGGAGGCCGGAGCACCGGGGAGCTGTTTTTT	CASSPGLAGGRSTGELFF
TRBJ1-5	17	TRBD1	TRBV19	NA	TGTGCCAGTACTCAGGTGGAGACAGGGGGGCGCAATCAGCCCCAGCATTTT	CASTQVETGGRNQPQHF
TRBJ2-1	19	NA	TRBV24-1	many	TGTGCCACCAGTGACCACACCGCTCACCGGGACTTGACCTACAATGAGCAGTTCTTC	CATSDHTAHRDLTYNEQFF
TRBJ1-1	11	NA	TRBV20-1	many	TGCAGGCTTAAAAGGGGCACTGAAGCTTTCTTT	CRLKRGTEAFF
TRBJ2-7	15	TRBD2	TRBV11-1	many	TGTGCCAGCAGCTCCTTGGTAGCGGGAGATAAAGAGCAGTACTTC	CASSSLVAGDKEQYF
TRBJ2-3	15	TRBD2	TRBV12-3/TRBV12-4	many	TGTGCCAGCAGTTTTTTGGGACTAAGCACAGATACGCAGTATTTT	CASSFLGLSTDTQYF
TRBJ1-5	15	NA	TRBV27	NA	TGTGCCAGCAGTTCCAAGGGCTGGCGCAATCAGCCCCAGCATTTT	CASSSKGWRNQPQHF
TRBJ2-6	15	NA	TRBV28	many	TGTGCCAGCAGTTTATCTGGAGTTGGGGCCAACGTCCTGACTTTC	CASSLSGVGANVLTF
TRBJ2-3	14	NA	TRBV3-1	many	TGTGCCAGCAGCTTCACAGCGATCACAGATACGCAGTATTTT	CASSFTAITDTQYF
TRBJ2-7	14	NA	TRBV20-1	many	TGCAGTGCTATTCCGGGACCGCCCGGGACGATGCAGTACTTC	CSAIPGPPGTMQYF
TRBJ2-7	15	NA	TRBV3-1	many	TGTGCCAGCAGCCAAGATCTTCAGGACCAGGACGAGCAGTACTTC	CASSQDLQDQDEQYF